Shown below are 29 T cell receptor beta chains from a single sample sequenced in a study of response to subunit inactivated influenza vaccine. Each CDR3 protein is one row after TCRdb ran MiXCR on the RT-PCR reads. Among about 780,000 distinct CDR3 sequences listed, around 20% were seen once. The sample consisted of PBMCs from blood, taken more than 4 days after vaccination. The receptors were sampled from a man over 45 who received an inactivated influenza vaccine.

V is TRBV10-3 and J is TRBJ2-7; the match to TRBD2 covers 7 bases. Germline values: CDR1 ENHRY, CDR2 SYGVKD. Germline trimming cut 8 bases from V and 5 bases from J; bases unmatched to any gene: 9. The CDR3 runs 13 residues. The CDR3 loop is CAIRAGSTHEQYF. CDR3 nucleotide sequence: TGTGCCATCCGAGCGGGATCGACCCACGAGCAGTACTTC.

The rearrangement links TRBV11-2 to TRBJ1-5; maybe TRBD1 (5 bases). There are 14 residues in the CDR3. Germline CDR1 and CDR2: SGHAT and FQNNGV. Trimming stripped 2 bases from V and 5 bases from J, with 10 bases between. The CDR3 region has the DNA TGTGCCAGCAGCTTAACGACGGGGGATCAGCCCCAGCATTTT. Its translation is CASSLTTGDQPQHF.

The chain carries TRBV5-1 and TRBJ2-1; TRBD2 matches 11 bases. V gave up 2 bases and J gave up 3 bases; unmatched junction bases: 7. Germline V lookup: CDR1 SGHRS, CDR2 YFSETQ. This CDR3 comprises 17 residues. CDR3 sequence: CASSLLAGASLYNEQFF. The DNA of the CDR3 is TGCGCCAGCAGCTTACTAGCGGGAGCTTCTCTCTACAATGAGCAGTTCTTC.

This chain uses TRBV7-2 with TRBJ2-7; 10 bases are a match to TRBD1. CDR1 and CDR2 from the germline V gene are SGHTA and FQGNSA. Trimming took 1 base from V and 6 from J; bases not matched to a gene: 6. This CDR3 is 15 amino acids long. The CDR3, as DNA: TGTGCCAGCAGCTTAGTGGCGGACAGGGGGAGCGAGCAGTACTTC. It codes for CASSLVADRGSEQYF.

This clonotype was counted between two and nine times. For the CDR3, the DNA is TGTGCCAGCAGCCATAGCGCGGTAAGCTATGGCTACACCTTC. It codes for CASSHSAVSYGYTF. The chain has TRBV12-3 or TRBV12-4 and TRBJ1-2; D is unclear. Trimming took 6 bases from V and 4 from J, leaving 15 bases between them. This CDR3 is built from 14 residues.

This rearrangement joins TRBV2 to TRBJ2-1; no definite D call. CDR1 SNHLY and CDR2 FYNNEI come from the germline V gene. This CDR3 has 13 amino acids. V shed 6 bases and J shed 12 bases, with 18 bases lying between them. The CDR3 nucleotides are TGTGCCAGCAGCCCACACCAGGAAAGTCCGCAGTTCTTC. This codes for CASSPHQESPQFF.

This clonotype was counted between two and nine times. This chain connects TRBV18 to TRBJ2-2; no definite D call. V was shortened by 2 bases and J by 6 bases, with 13 bases between the two germline ends. The CDR3 is 15 residues long. Germline values: CDR1 KGHSH, CDR2 LQKENI. The CDR3 here is CASSPKFSSAGELFF. For the CDR3, the DNA is TGTGCCAGCTCACCAAAGTTCAGTTCCGCCGGGGAGCTGTTTTTT.

This chain joins TRBV6-5 and TRBJ2-6; maybe TRBD2 (6 bases). Trimming stripped 2 bases from V and 2 bases from J, with 7 bases between. Germline V lookup: CDR1 MNHEY, CDR2 SVGAGI. The CDR3 runs to 15 residues. The CDR3 DNA sequence: TGTGCCAGCAGTTACCGGGGGACTGGGGCCAACGTCCTGACTTTC. Translation gives CASSYRGTGANVLTF.

This chain connects TRBV24-1 to TRBJ2-1, with D perhaps assigned TRBD1 or TRBD2 (6 bases each). CDR3 size: 15 residues. Trimming stripped 2 bases from V and 7 bases from J, with 14 bases between. The germline CDR1 and CDR2 sequences are KGHDR and SFDVKD. DNA for the CDR3: TGTGCCACCAGTGATTCCGGGGGCATTGGGAATGAGCAGTTCTTC. Translated: CATSDSGGIGNEQFF.

This clonotype was counted once. V usage is TRBV11-2 and J usage is TRBJ2-2; D not certain. The V end lost 5 bases, the J end lost 3 bases, and 16 bases lay between the germline ends. CDR3 length: 16 amino acids. CDR1 is SGHAT and CDR2 is FQNNGV in the germline V gene. This chain's CDR3 is CASSGQDGSYTGELFF. Written as DNA, the CDR3 is TGTGCCAGCAGCGGCCAGGACGGATCCTACACCGGGGAGCTGTTTTTT.

In this sample, this clonotype turned up a few times. The chain recombines TRBV13 with TRBJ2-5; TRBD2 aligns across 7 bases. This CDR3 region has 16 residues. Germline V gives CDR1 PRHDT, CDR2 FYEKMQ (reference sequence). V lost 0 bases, J lost 5 bases, and 9 bases stayed unmatched. The CDR3: CASSLGLRGEGETQYF. In nucleotides, the CDR3 is TGTGCCAGCAGCTTAGGTCTTCGAGGGGAGGGCGAGACCCAGTACTTC.

V usage is TRBV29-1 and J usage is TRBJ2-7; no reliable D call. V lost 6 bases to trimming and J lost 0 bases, with 15 bases between them. The CDR3 is 14 residues long. Germline V gives CDR1 SQVTM, CDR2 ANQGSEA. CDR3 bases: TGCAGCGTACTACCAAGACACAGCTCCTACGAGCAGTACTTC. As protein: CSVLPRHSSYEQYF.

The chain is built from TRBV20-1 and TRBJ1-6; possible D gene TRBD1, 6 bases. The CDR3 has 12 amino acids. Deletions cut 4 bases from V and 7 bases from J, with 8 bases between. CDR1 and CDR2 (germline): DFQATT, SNEGSKA (reference sequence). Here the CDR3 DNA reads TGCAGTGCTAAGGGGGGGAATTCACCCCTCCACTTT. Translating it yields CSAKGGNSPLHF.

This clonotype occurred a few times. The rearrangement uses TRBV27 and TRBJ2-1, with 9 positions matching TRBD2. V gave up 8 bases and J gave up 1 base; unmatched junction bases: 6. CDR3 length equals 15 residues. Germline lookup yields CDR1 MNHEY and CDR2 SMNVEV (reference sequence). The CDR3, as DNA: TGTGCCAGCCATCGCGGGGGGGAGTCCTACAATGAGCAGTTCTTC. Protein product: CASHRGGESYNEQFF.

This clonotype was counted only a few times. The chain combines TRBV6-5 with TRBJ2-2; 8 bases are a match to TRBD1. The CDR3 length is 15 residues. The germline gives CDR1 MNHEY, CDR2 SVGAGI. V shed 4 bases, J shed 4 bases, and the junction held 5 bases outside the gene matches. The CDR3 protein is CASSWGQVSTGELFF. The CDR3 bases are TGTGCCAGCAGTTGGGGACAGGTCAGCACCGGGGAGCTGTTTTTT.

The chain combines TRBV20-1 with TRBJ1-4; the D is unclear. CDR3 length equals 11 residues. The V and J ends lost 5 bases and 8 bases respectively, with 9 bases between them. Germline loops: CDR1 DFQATT, CDR2 SNEGSKA (reference sequence). The CDR3 loop is CSAGRREKLFF. CDR3 sequence (DNA): TGCAGTGCTGGACGGAGGGAAAAACTGTTTTTT.

This clonotype was recorded a few times. The J gene is TRBJ1-5, the V gene TRBV7-2; 10 positions match TRBD1. From germline, CDR1 is SGHTA and CDR2 FQGNSA. With 3 bases clipped from V and 6 bases from J, the junction kept 11 bases outside the gene matches. The CDR3 consists of 17 residues. The CDR3 DNA follows: TGTGCCAGCAGCTTCTTCCCTAAAGGGGACAGGGGTCAGCCCCAGCATTTT. Its translation: CASSFFPKGDRGQPQHF. The variable domain in full, with the rest retrieved from reference TRBV7-2 and TRBJ1-5, is GAGVSQSPSNKVTEKGKDVELRCDPISGHTALYWYRQSLGQGLEFLIYFQGNSAPDKSGLPSDRFSAERTGGSVSTLTIQRTQQEDSAVYLCASSFFPKGDRGQPQHFGDGTRLSIL.

Only a few counts were recorded for this clonotype. This sequence joins TRBV5-1 and TRBJ2-7, with 7 nucleotides matching TRBD1. There are 14 residues in the CDR3. CDR1 is SGHRS, CDR2 YFSETQ, per germline. With V trimmed by 4 bases and J by 3 bases, 7 bases remained unmatched. The CDR3 loop is CASSAGQVFYEQYF. The CDR3 DNA reads as TGCGCCAGCAGCGCCGGACAGGTCTTCTACGAGCAGTACTTC.

The rearrangement joins TRBV6-1 to TRBJ2-7; the D gene is possibly TRBD1 (5 bases). The germline V and J ends were trimmed by 5 bases and 2 bases, with 16 bases remaining between them. The CDR3 length is 15 residues. Germline CDR1 MNHNS, CDR2 SASEGT. The CDR3 DNA reads TGTGCCAGCAGTACCCAGACAGCGTATACCTACGAGCAGTACTTC. Protein: CASSTQTAYTYEQYF.

The chain recombines TRBV9 with TRBJ2-3; 8 bases agree with TRBD2. The CDR3 contains 14 residues. Germline assignment: CDR1 SGDLS and CDR2 YYNGEE. Losses at the gene ends were 3 bases for V and 4 bases for J; bases not matched to a gene: 4. The chain's CDR3 is CASSAGTRSDTQYF. Here the CDR3 DNA reads TGTGCCAGCAGCGCCGGGACTAGGTCAGATACGCAGTATTTT.

In this sample, this clonotype turned up a few times. The chain recombines TRBV7-9 with TRBJ2-7; 11 bases are shared with TRBD1. The CDR3 has 16 residues. Looked up from germline, CDR1 is SEHNR and CDR2 is FQNEAQ (reference sequence). V shed 1 base and J 2 bases; nucleotides not matched to a gene: 4. CDR3 in amino acids: CASSLGPGQGAYEQYF. CDR3 nucleotides: TGTGCCAGCAGCTTAGGGCCGGGACAGGGGGCCTACGAGCAGTACTTC.

This chain connects TRBV15 to TRBJ2-1; no clear D gene. The V and J ends lost 1 base and 7 bases respectively, with 5 bases between them. The V gene's germline CDR1 is LNHNV and CDR2 YYDKDF (reference sequence). The CDR3 extends over 12 amino acids. CDR3 sequence: CATSRGANEQFF. DNA for the CDR3: TGTGCCACCAGCAGAGGAGCTAATGAGCAGTTCTTC. The entire variable domain, with the rest obtained from reference TRBV15 and TRBJ2-1, is as follows: DAMVIQNPRYQVTQFGKPVTLSCSQTLNHNVMYWYQQKSSQAPKLLFHYYDKDFNNEADTPDNFQSRRPNTSFCFLDIRSPGLGDTAMYLCATSRGANEQFFGPGTRLTVL.

This clonotype was counted many times. The rearrangement uses TRBV20-1 and TRBJ1-2, with D maybe TRBD1 (5 bases). In germline, CDR1 is DFQATT, CDR2 SNEGSKA (reference sequence). V lost 1 base, J lost 7 bases, and 13 bases lay in between. This CDR3 contains 13 residues. The DNA for the CDR3 is TGCAGTGCTAGAGGAACAGGTCTTGTTGGCTACACCTTC. This gives the protein CSARGTGLVGYTF.

This clonotype appeared a few times. The genes are TRBV7-3 and TRBJ2-7; 13 bases are shared with TRBD2. The CDR3 is 18 residues long. The V and J ends lost 0 bases and 2 bases, in that order; junction bases with no gene match: 7. Germline CDR1 SGHTA, CDR2 FQGTGA. CDR3 DNA: TGTGCCAGCAGCTTAACCGGGACTAGCGGGAACAGGGCCTACGAGCAGTACTTC. Protein: CASSLTGTSGNRAYEQYF.

The CDR3 bases are TGCAGCGTTGCGACAGGGGCTGGGGCCAACGTCCTGACTTTC. It is translated as CSVATGAGANVLTF. The genes are TRBV29-1 and TRBJ2-6, with TRBD1 identical over 8 bases. This CDR3 comprises 14 residues. V lost 4 bases and J lost 2; bases outside the gene matches: 1. Germline CDR1 reads SQVTM; CDR2 reads ANQGSEA.

The genes are TRBV29-1 and TRBJ2-5; TRBD2 agrees at 8 bases. CDR1 and CDR2 (germline): SQVTM, ANQGSEA. The CDR3 contains 15 residues. V gave up 0 bases and J gave up 4 bases; unmatched junction bases: 7. The CDR3 region has the DNA TGCAGCGTTGAAGATCGGGCCGGGGGGGGAGAGACCCAGTACTTC. Translated: CSVEDRAGGGETQYF.

This clonotype appeared a few times. This chain connects TRBV12-3 or TRBV12-4 to TRBJ2-5; maybe TRBD1 (6 bases). The V and J ends lost 5 bases and 1 base respectively, with 11 bases between them. The CDR3 loop spans 14 amino acids. CDR3 sequence reads: CASSLQGTQETQYF. In DNA form, the CDR3 reads TGTGCCAGCAGTCTACAGGGAACCCAAGAGACCCAGTACTTC.

This chain joins TRBV20-1 and TRBJ1-1; TRBD1 is a possible D gene (6 bases). Germline CDR1 reads DFQATT; CDR2 reads SNEGSKA (reference sequence). The length of the CDR3 is 14 residues. The ends were cut back, 6 bases at V and 5 bases at J, with 19 bases in the middle. CDR3 DNA sequence: TGCAGTGCACACCGGGGGGCGAGCGGGACTGAAGCTTTCTTT. Translated: CSAHRGASGTEAFF.

The chain joins TRBV20-1 to TRBJ2-1; 7 positions match TRBD2. Unmatched junction bases numbered 10, after V lost 3 bases and J lost 2 bases. Germline CDR1 reads DFQATT; CDR2 reads SNEGSKA (reference sequence). This CDR3 has 16 amino acids. The CDR3 reads CSASFYLAETYNEQFF. CDR3 nucleotide sequence: TGCAGTGCTAGCTTCTATCTAGCGGAGACCTACAATGAGCAGTTCTTC.